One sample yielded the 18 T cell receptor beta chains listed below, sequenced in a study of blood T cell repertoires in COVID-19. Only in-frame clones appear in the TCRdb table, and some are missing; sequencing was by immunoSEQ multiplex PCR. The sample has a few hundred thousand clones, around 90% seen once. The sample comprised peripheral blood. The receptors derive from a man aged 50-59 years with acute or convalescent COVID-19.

CDR3 bases: TGTGCCAGCAGCCAGGGCCCCTCCGCCGAAAAACTGTTTTTT. This encodes CASSQGPSAEKLFF. V usage is TRBV9 and J usage is TRBJ1-4, with a possible D match to TRBD1 (5 bases). From germline, CDR1 is SGDLS and CDR2 YYNGEE. Trimming shortened V by 4 bases and J by 8 bases, and 15 bases separated the two germline ends. The CDR3 spans 14 residues.

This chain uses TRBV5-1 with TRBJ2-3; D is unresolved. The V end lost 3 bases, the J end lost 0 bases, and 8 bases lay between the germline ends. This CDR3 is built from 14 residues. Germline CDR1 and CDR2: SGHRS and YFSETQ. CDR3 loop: CASSWAGSTDTQYF. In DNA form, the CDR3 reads TGCGCCAGCAGCTGGGCAGGTAGCACAGATACGCAGTATTTT.

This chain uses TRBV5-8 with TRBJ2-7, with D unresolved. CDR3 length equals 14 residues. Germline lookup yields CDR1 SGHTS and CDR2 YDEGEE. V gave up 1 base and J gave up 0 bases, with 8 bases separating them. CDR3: CASSLPRFSYEQYF. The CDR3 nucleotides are TGTGCCAGCAGCTTGCCCAGATTCTCCTACGAGCAGTACTTC. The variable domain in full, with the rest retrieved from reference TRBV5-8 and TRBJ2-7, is EAGVTQSPTHLIKTRGQQATLRCSPISGHTSVYWYQQALGLGLQFLLWYDEGEERNRGNFPPRFSGRQFPNYSSELNVNALELEDSALYLCASSLPRFSYEQYFGPGTRLTVT.

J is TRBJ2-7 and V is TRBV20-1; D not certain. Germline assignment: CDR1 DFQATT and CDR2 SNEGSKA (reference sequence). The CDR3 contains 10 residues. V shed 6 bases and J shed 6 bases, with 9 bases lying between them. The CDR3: CSAPSAEQYF. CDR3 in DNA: TGCAGTGCCCCCAGCGCCGAGCAGTACTTC.

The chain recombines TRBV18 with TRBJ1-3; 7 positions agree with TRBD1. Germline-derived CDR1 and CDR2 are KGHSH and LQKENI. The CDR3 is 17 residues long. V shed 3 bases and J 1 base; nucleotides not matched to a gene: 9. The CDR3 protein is CASSPTGTGPSGNTIYF. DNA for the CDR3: TGTGCCAGCTCACCGACAGGGACGGGGCCATCTGGAAACACCATATATTTT.

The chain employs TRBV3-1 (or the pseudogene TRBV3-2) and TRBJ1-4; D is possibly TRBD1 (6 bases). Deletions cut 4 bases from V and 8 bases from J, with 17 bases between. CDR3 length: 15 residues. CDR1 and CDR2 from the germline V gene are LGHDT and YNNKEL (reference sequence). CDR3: CASSRGGAKGEKLFF. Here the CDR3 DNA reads TGTGCCAGCAGCCGGGGGGGCGCCAAGGGAGAAAAACTGTTTTTT.

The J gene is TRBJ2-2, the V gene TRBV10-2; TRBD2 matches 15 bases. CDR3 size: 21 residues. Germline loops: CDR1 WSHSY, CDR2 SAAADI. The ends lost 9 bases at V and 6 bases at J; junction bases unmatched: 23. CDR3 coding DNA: TGCGCCAGTACCCTGACAGTTTTCCCGGGACTAGCGGGGGGCCAGGCCGGGGAGCTGTTTTTT. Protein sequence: CASTLTVFPGLAGGQAGELFF.

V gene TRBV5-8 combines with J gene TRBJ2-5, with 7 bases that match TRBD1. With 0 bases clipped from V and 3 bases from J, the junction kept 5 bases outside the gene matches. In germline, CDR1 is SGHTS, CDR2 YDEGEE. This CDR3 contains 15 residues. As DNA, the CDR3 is TGTGCCAGCAGCTTGGCCGGGACAGCCGAAGAGACCCAGTACTTC. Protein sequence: CASSLAGTAEETQYF.

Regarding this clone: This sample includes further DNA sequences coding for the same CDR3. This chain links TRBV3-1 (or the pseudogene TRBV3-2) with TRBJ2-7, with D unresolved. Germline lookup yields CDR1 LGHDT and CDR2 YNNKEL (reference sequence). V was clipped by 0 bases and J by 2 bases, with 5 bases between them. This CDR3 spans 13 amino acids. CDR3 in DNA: TGTGCCAGCAGCCAAGACGGAGCCTACGAGCAGTACTTC. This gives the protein CASSQDGAYEQYF.

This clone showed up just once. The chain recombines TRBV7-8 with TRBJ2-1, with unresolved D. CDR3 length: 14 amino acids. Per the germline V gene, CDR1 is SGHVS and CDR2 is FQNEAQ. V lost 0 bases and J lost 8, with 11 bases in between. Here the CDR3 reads CASSLAAVKDEQFF. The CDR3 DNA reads TGTGCCAGCAGCTTAGCGGCGGTTAAGGATGAGCAGTTCTTC.

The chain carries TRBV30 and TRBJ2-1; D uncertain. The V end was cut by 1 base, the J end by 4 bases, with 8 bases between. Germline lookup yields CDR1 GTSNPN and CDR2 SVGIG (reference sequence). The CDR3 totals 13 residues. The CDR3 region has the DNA TGTGCCTGGAGTGCCCAGACTTACAATGAGCAGTTCTTC. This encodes CAWSAQTYNEQFF.

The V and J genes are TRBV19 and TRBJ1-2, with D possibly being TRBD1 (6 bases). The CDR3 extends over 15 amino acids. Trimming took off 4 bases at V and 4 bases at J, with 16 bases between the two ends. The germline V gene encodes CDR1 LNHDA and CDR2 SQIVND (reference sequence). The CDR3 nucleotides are TGTGCCAGTAGTAATTCTTACAGGGCGTCCTATGGCTACACCTTC. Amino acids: CASSNSYRASYGYTF.

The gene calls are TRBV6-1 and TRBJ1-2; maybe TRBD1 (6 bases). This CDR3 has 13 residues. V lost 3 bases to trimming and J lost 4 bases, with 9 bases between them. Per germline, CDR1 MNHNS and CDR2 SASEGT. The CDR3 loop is CASSETGSYGYTF. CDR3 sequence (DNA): TGTGCCAGCAGTGAGACAGGATCCTATGGCTACACCTTC.

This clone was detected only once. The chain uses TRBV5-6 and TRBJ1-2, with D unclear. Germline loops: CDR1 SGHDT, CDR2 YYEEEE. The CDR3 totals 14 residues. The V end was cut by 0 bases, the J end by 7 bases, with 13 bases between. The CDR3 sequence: CASSLATTPLGYTF. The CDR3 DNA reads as TGTGCCAGCAGCTTGGCGACTACGCCCCTTGGCTACACCTTC.

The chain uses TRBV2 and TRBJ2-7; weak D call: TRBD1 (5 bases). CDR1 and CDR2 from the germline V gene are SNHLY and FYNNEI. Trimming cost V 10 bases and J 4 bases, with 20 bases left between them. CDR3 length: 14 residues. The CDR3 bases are TGTGCCAACCGATTTGGGGCCCATAATTACGAGCAGTACTTC. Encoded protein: CANRFGAHNYEQYF.

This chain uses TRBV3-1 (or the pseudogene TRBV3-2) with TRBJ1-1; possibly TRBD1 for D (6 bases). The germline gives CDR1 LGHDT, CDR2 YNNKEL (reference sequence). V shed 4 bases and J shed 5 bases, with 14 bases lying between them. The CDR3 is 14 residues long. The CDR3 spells CASSLGGPATEAFF. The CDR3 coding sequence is TGTGCCAGCAGCCTGGGGGGGCCTGCTACTGAAGCTTTCTTT.

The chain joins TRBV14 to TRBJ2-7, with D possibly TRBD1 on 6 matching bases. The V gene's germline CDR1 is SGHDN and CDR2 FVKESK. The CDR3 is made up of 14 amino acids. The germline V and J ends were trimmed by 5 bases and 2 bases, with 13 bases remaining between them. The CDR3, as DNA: TGTGCCAGCAGCTCAGGGGAGTCCCCCTACGAGCAGTACTTC. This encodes CASSSGESPYEQYF. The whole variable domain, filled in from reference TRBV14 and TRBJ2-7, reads EAGVTQFPSHSVIEKGQTVTLRCDPISGHDNLYWYRRVMGKEIKFLLHFVKESKQDESGMPNNRFLAERTGGTYSTLKVQPAELEDSGVYFCASSSGESPYEQYFGPGTRLTVT.

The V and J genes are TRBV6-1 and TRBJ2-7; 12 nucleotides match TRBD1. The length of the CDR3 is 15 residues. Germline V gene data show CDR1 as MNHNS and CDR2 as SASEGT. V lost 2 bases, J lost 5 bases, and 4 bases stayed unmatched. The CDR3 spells CASSEMGQGAHEQYF. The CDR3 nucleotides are TGTGCCAGCAGTGAAATGGGACAGGGGGCCCACGAGCAGTACTTC.